Presented here are 30 T cell receptor beta chains from one specimen sequenced in a study of cytomegalovirus exposure and HLA in healthy donors. The primer mix had 60 Vbeta and 13 Jbeta primers. TCRdb's table, derived via immunoSEQ multiplex PCR, lists solely in-frame clones and lacks some. The sample lists about 140,000 clones, 65% to 85% occurring once. The sample taken for sequencing was PBMCs. These receptors were taken from a man aged 18 to 35 in good health and CMV-seronegative.

The CDR3 is CASSVLRTGDTGELFF. The CDR3 DNA sequence: TGTGCCAGCAGCGTACTCCGGACAGGGGATACCGGGGAGCTGTTTTTT. The chain recombines TRBV9 with TRBJ2-2; 9 nucleotides match TRBD1. This CDR3 contains 16 residues. Germline loops: CDR1 SGDLS, CDR2 YYNGEE. V lost 1 base, J lost 5 bases, and 6 bases stayed unmatched. Complete variable domain (other parts from reference TRBV9 and TRBJ2-2): DSGVTQTPKHLITATGQRVTLRCSPRSGDLSVYWYQQSLDQGLQFLIQYYNGEERAKGNILERFSAQQFPDLHSELNLSSLELGDSALYFCASSVLRTGDTGELFFGEGSRLTVL.

V is TRBV7-9 and J is TRBJ2-1; a possible D gene is TRBD2 (6 bases). This CDR3 has 15 residues. CDR1 and CDR2 from the germline V gene are SEHNR and FQNEAQ (reference sequence). The V end lost 8 bases, the J end lost 6 bases, and 20 bases lay between the germline ends. The DNA of the CDR3 is TGTGCCAGCCTTTTTTCAGGGACTTCGAGCAATGAGCAGTTCTTC. Protein sequence: CASLFSGTSSNEQFF.

The chain recombines TRBV28 with TRBJ2-2; 7 bases are shared with TRBD1. Trimming cost V 6 bases and J 3 bases; bases outside gene matches: 10. The CDR3 runs 16 residues. Germline V gene lookup returns CDR1 MDHEN and CDR2 SYDVKM. The CDR3 DNA is TGTGCCAGCAGCGCCGGTAGGGGGCCCGACACCGGGGAGCTGTTTTTT. Its translation is CASSAGRGPDTGELFF.

The V gene is TRBV2, the J gene TRBJ1-2, with D possibly matching TRBD1 (6 bases). Germline CDR1 and CDR2: SNHLY and FYNNEI. The CDR3 has 12 residues. V gave up 10 bases and J gave up 5 bases, with 14 bases separating them. CDR3 sequence (DNA): TGTGCCACACAGGGAATCCGGTATGGCTACACCTTC. Protein sequence: CATQGIRYGYTF.

This chain links TRBV10-3 with TRBJ2-7, with unresolved D. The CDR3 covers 16 residues. The V gene's germline CDR1 is ENHRY and CDR2 SYGVKD. V shed 3 bases and J shed 4 bases, with 19 bases lying between them. The CDR3 nucleotides read TGTGCCATCAGTGAATCCCCCCAACGATTGAGTTACGAGCAGTACTTC. This encodes CAISESPQRLSYEQYF.

This chain connects TRBV5-1 to TRBJ2-1, with TRBD2 as a possible D gene (5 bases). This CDR3 is 16 amino acids long. Trimming took 0 bases from V and 7 from J, leaving 17 bases between them. Germline V gives CDR1 SGHRS, CDR2 YFSETQ. The CDR3 nucleotides read TGCGCCAGCAGCTTGGATGTCCTGTGGACTCTGAATGAGCAGTTCTTC. This codes for CASSLDVLWTLNEQFF.

The chain combines TRBV2 with TRBJ1-1, with a weak D call TRBD1 (6 bases). CDR1 SNHLY and CDR2 FYNNEI come from the germline V gene. Trimming took off 7 bases at V and 5 bases at J, with 23 bases between the two ends. The CDR3 spans 16 residues. The CDR3: CASNPGTLVRGTEAFF. CDR3 bases: TGTGCCAGCAACCCCGGGACACTCGTTAGAGGGACTGAAGCTTTCTTT.

The chain has TRBV4-1 and TRBJ1-6; D is ambiguous. CDR1 and CDR2 (germline): MGHRA, YSYEKL. The CDR3 totals 16 residues. The V end lost 4 bases, the J end lost 9 bases, and 19 bases lay between the germline ends. The chain's CDR3 is CASSRLSAGRFSPLHF. For the CDR3, the DNA is TGCGCCAGCAGCCGCCTAAGTGCAGGTCGGTTTTCACCCCTCCACTTT.

The J gene is TRBJ2-2, the V gene TRBV5-1; a weak D match, TRBD1 (7 bases). Germline CDR1 is SGHRS and CDR2 is YFSETQ. The ends were cut back, 4 bases at V and 4 bases at J, with 17 bases in the middle. CDR3 length: 16 residues. CDR3 nucleotides: TGCGCCAGCAGCGCACCGGAGCAGGGGGGCACCGGGGAGCTGTTTTTT. This translates into CASSAPEQGGTGELFF.

The V and J genes are TRBV10-3 and TRBJ2-3; 13 positions match TRBD2. CDR3 length: 21 amino acids. CDR1 ENHRY and CDR2 SYGVKD come from the germline V gene. The V segment lost 2 bases and the J segment 2 bases; nucleotides outside the gene matches: 16. CDR3 sequence (DNA): TGTGCCATCAGTGAGGGTCCGTCCCGACTAGCGGGGGGTCGGTCCACAGATACGCAGTATTTT. Encoded protein: CAISEGPSRLAGGRSTDTQYF.

The chain has TRBV2 and TRBJ2-5; D is possibly TRBD1 (5 bases). V dropped 0 bases and J dropped 5 bases, with 19 bases sitting between them. CDR3 length: 17 amino acids. Per the germline V gene, CDR1 is SNHLY and CDR2 is FYNNEI. CDR3 amino acids: CASSEAFSSGQGETQYF. In DNA, the CDR3 is TGTGCCAGCAGTGAAGCTTTCTCCTCCGGGCAGGGCGAGACCCAGTACTTC.

This clone has a single count. V gene TRBV9 combines with J gene TRBJ2-2, with 9 bases identical to TRBD2. The CDR3 totals 16 residues. V gave up 0 bases and J gave up 7 bases; unmatched junction bases: 7. From germline, CDR1 is SGDLS and CDR2 YYNGEE. CDR3 protein: CASSVALAGNSGELFF. For the CDR3, the DNA is TGTGCCAGCAGCGTAGCCCTAGCGGGGAATAGCGGGGAGCTGTTTTTT.

The table lists this clone with a few counts. The chain has TRBV5-1 and TRBJ2-6; D may be TRBD2 (5 bases). The germline V and J ends were trimmed by 1 base and 2 bases, with 10 bases remaining between them. This CDR3 contains 16 residues. CDR1 and CDR2 from the germline V gene are SGHRS and YFSETQ. The CDR3 here is CASSLLIGAGANVLTF. CDR3 nucleotides: TGCGCCAGCAGCTTGCTTATCGGGGCTGGGGCCAACGTCCTGACTTTC.

The CDR3 spells CASSSQGGKQGISNYGYTF. In DNA, the CDR3 is TGTGCCAGCAGTTCACAGGGGGGTAAACAGGGAATTTCTAACTATGGCTACACCTTC. This sequence joins TRBV28 and TRBJ1-2, with TRBD1 identical over 8 bases. The CDR3 is 19 residues long. The V segment lost 4 bases and the J segment 0 bases; nucleotides outside the gene matches: 16. Germline CDR1 MDHEN, CDR2 SYDVKM.

The chain combines TRBV7-3 with TRBJ2-1; perhaps TRBD2 as D (7 bases). Germline V gene data show CDR1 as SGHTA and CDR2 as FQGTGA. V lost 2 bases and J 6 bases, leaving 17 bases between the germline ends. The CDR3 loop spans 16 amino acids. CDR3 sequence: CASSLSARGGANEQFF. CDR3 sequence (DNA): TGTGCCAGCAGCTTATCAGCTCGTGGGGGGGCCAATGAGCAGTTCTTC.

This chain connects TRBV9 to TRBJ2-3; weak D call: TRBD2 (6 bases). This CDR3 comprises 17 residues. The V gene lost 2 bases and the J gene lost 2 bases, with 18 bases spanning the gap. The germline V gene has CDR1 SGDLS and CDR2 YYNGEE. The chain's CDR3 is CASSVNPRGIITDTQYF. The CDR3 DNA reads TGTGCCAGCAGCGTGAACCCCCGGGGGATAATCACAGATACGCAGTATTTT. The full variable domain, in which reference TRBV9 and TRBJ2-3 provide the parts outside the CDR3, is DSGVTQTPKHLITATGQRVTLRCSPRSGDLSVYWYQQSLDQGLQFLIQYYNGEERAKGNILERFSAQQFPDLHSELNLSSLELGDSALYFCASSVNPRGIITDTQYFGPGTRLTVL.

The chain recombines TRBV18 with TRBJ1-6; D is ambiguous. Trimming cost V 6 bases and J 7 bases, with 28 bases left between them. Per the germline V gene, CDR1 is KGHSH and CDR2 is LQKENI. This CDR3 contains 19 residues. CDR3 region: CASSHDLDSGSFFNSPLHF. CDR3 DNA sequence: TGTGCCAGCTCCCATGACCTGGACTCGGGCTCCTTTTTCAATTCACCCCTCCACTTT.

The chain employs TRBV5-1 and TRBJ1-2; 9 bases agree with TRBD1. CDR1 is SGHRS, CDR2 YFSETQ, per germline. The ends lost 4 bases at V and 6 bases at J; junction bases unmatched: 7. This CDR3 spans 14 amino acids. CDR3 sequence (DNA): TGCGCCAGCAGCAGGGGACAGGGAGGTAATGGCTACACCTTC. It codes for CASSRGQGGNGYTF. Variable domain in full (rest from reference TRBV5-1 and TRBJ1-2): KAGVTQTPRYLIKTRGQQVTLSCSPISGHRSVSWYQQTPGQGLQFLFEYFSETQRNKGNFPGRFSGRQFSNSRSEMNVSTLELGDSALYLCASSRGQGGNGYTFGSGTRLTVV.

The J gene is TRBJ1-5, the V gene TRBV19, with TRBD1 as a possible D gene (6 bases). The CDR3 loop spans 15 amino acids. With 7 bases removed from V and 9 bases from J, the gap between germline ends came to 22 bases. Looked up from germline, CDR1 is LNHDA and CDR2 is SQIVND (reference sequence). The CDR3 DNA sequence: TGTGCCAGTAAACCGACAGGTATAGAGGGCCGGCCCCAGCATTTT. Translated: CASKPTGIEGRPQHF.

The V call is TRBV6-6, the J call TRBJ1-6; D may be TRBD1 (5 bases). CDR3 size: 14 residues. Germline V gene data show CDR1 as MNHNY and CDR2 as SVGAGI (reference sequence). V was trimmed by 4 bases and J by 9 bases, leaving 13 bases between them. The DNA for the CDR3 is TGTGCCAGCAGTTGGCAGGGTCTTGCTTCACCCCTCCACTTT. Encoded protein: CASSWQGLASPLHF.

This clone was recorded a few times. The V gene is TRBV2, the J gene TRBJ1-5; D might be TRBD1 (6 bases). The CDR3 extends over 14 amino acids. Germline CDR1 reads SNHLY; CDR2 reads FYNNEI. V lost 6 bases to trimming and J lost 3 bases, with 12 bases between them. As DNA, the CDR3 is TGTGCCAGCAGGATAGACAGGTCCAATCAGCCCCAGCATTTT. Its protein product is CASRIDRSNQPQHF.

This clone was detected a few times. Written as DNA, the CDR3 is TGCGCCAGCAGCCAGGACACGGCGGGAACTGAAGCTTTCTTT. It codes for CASSQDTAGTEAFF. This chain uses TRBV4-1 with TRBJ1-1, with a tentative D call TRBD1 (5 bases). The CDR3 spans 14 residues. Trimming stripped 3 bases from V and 5 bases from J, with 13 bases between. CDR1 MGHRA and CDR2 YSYEKL come from the germline V gene.

The chain couples TRBV7-2 to TRBJ1-5; weak D call: TRBD1 (6 bases). The V and J ends lost 5 bases and 6 bases respectively, with 11 bases between them. Germline V gene sequence: CDR1 SGHTA, CDR2 FQGNSA. This CDR3 spans 13 amino acids. The CDR3 coding sequence is TGTGCCAGCAGCGCGTACAGGGCTCAGCCCCAGCATTTT. Encoded protein: CASSAYRAQPQHF.

This sequence joins TRBV29-1 and TRBJ1-2; 10 nucleotides match TRBD1. Germline trimming cut 6 bases from V and 0 bases from J; bases unmatched to any gene: 4. CDR1 is SQVTM and CDR2 is ANQGSEA in the germline V gene. The CDR3 loop spans 14 amino acids. CDR3: CSVGQGGSNYGYTF. CDR3 coding DNA: TGCAGCGTAGGACAGGGGGGGTCTAACTATGGCTACACCTTC.

The chain recombines TRBV5-5 with TRBJ1-2; D perhaps matches TRBD1 (5 bases). The CDR3 length is 12 residues. Per germline, CDR1 SGHKS and CDR2 YYEKEE (reference sequence). Trimming stripped 3 bases from V and 13 bases from J, with 16 bases between. The chain's CDR3 is CASSSWAGPGTF. CDR3 nucleotide sequence: TGTGCCAGCAGCTCATGGGCAGGGCCCGGCACCTTC.

V gene TRBV13 combines with J gene TRBJ2-3; 7 bases match TRBD1. Germline V gene sequence: CDR1 PRHDT, CDR2 FYEKMQ (reference sequence). There are 16 residues in the CDR3. V dropped 1 base and J dropped 2; count of bases not matched to a gene: 6. The CDR3 region is CASSLVQDRYTDTQYF. CDR3 bases: TGTGCCAGCAGCTTAGTCCAGGACAGGTACACAGATACGCAGTATTTT. Combining the CDR3 with reference TRBV13 and TRBJ2-3 gives the whole variable domain AAGVIQSPRHLIKEKRETATLKCYPIPRHDTVYWYQQGPGQDPQFLISFYEKMQSDKGSIPDRFSAQQFSDYHSELNMSSLELGDSALYFCASSLVQDRYTDTQYFGPGTRLTVL.

In this sample, this clone turned up once. V gene TRBV19 combines with J gene TRBJ2-6, with D uncertain. CDR1 is LNHDA, CDR2 SQIVND, per germline (reference sequence). The CDR3 runs to 15 residues. Trimming stripped 5 bases from V and 0 bases from J, with 8 bases between. This CDR3 is CASSLYSSGANVLTF. The CDR3 DNA is TGTGCCAGTAGTCTTTACAGCTCTGGGGCCAACGTCCTGACTTTC.

V is TRBV30 and J is TRBJ1-2; 8 bases align to TRBD1. The CDR3 contains 12 residues. With V trimmed by 0 bases and J by 8 bases, 2 bases remained unmatched. The germline V gene has CDR1 GTSNPN and CDR2 SVGIG (reference sequence). This CDR3 reads CAWSVRDRGYTF. The CDR3 DNA reads as TGTGCCTGGAGTGTACGGGACAGGGGCTACACCTTC.

The CDR3 bases are TGTGCCATCAGTGGATTAAGACAGGGGGCCGGTAAGGCTCTAAACAATGAGCAGTTCTTC. Amino acids: CAISGLRQGAGKALNNEQFF. The chain carries TRBV10-3 and TRBJ2-1; TRBD1 agrees at 10 bases. The CDR3 is 20 amino acids. From germline, CDR1 is ENHRY and CDR2 SYGVKD. The trim removed 4 bases at V and 5 bases at J, leaving 20 bases unmatched.

J is TRBJ2-7 and V is TRBV27; 7 nucleotides align to TRBD1. V lost 5 bases, J lost 7 bases, and 14 bases stayed unmatched. From germline, CDR1 is MNHEY and CDR2 SMNVEV (reference sequence). The CDR3 totals 15 residues. The CDR3 spells CASSPISTGSGEQYF. CDR3 bases: TGTGCCAGCAGTCCTATCTCGACAGGGTCTGGGGAGCAGTACTTC.